A single sample is the source of the 14 T cell receptor beta chains below, sequenced in a study of early T cells in non-severe SARS-CoV-2 infection. TCRdb reprocessed the 5' RACE reads via MiXCR and lists one record per CDR3 protein. Found here are fewer than 80,000 distinct CDR3 sequences, roughly 4.9% of them singletons; the top ten hold approximately 3.7%. The sequenced sample was whole blood, obtained at baseline. The receptor source for this set is an adult who was a healthcare worker with PCR-confirmed SARS-CoV-2 infection or an uninfected control (not recorded which). The donor label of this sample is uncertain.

This clonotype was seen at least ten times. This rearrangement joins TRBV23-1 to TRBJ2-1, with 8 bases fitting TRBD2. TRBV23-1 is an open reading frame whose function is uncertain. This CDR3 comprises 22 residues. With 0 bases clipped from V and 0 bases from J, the junction kept 19 bases outside the gene matches. This chain's CDR3 is CASSQSDGGARSHPCSYNEQFF. The CDR3 nucleotides are TGCGCCAGCAGTCAATCGGACGGGGGGGCGAGATCCCACCCCTGCTCCTACAATGAGCAGTTCTTC.

This clonotype occurred a few times. V and J are TRBV3-1 and TRBJ2-3; TRBD2 agrees at 7 bases. Trimming cost V 10 bases and J 10 bases; bases outside gene matches: 8. The germline CDR1 and CDR2 sequences are LGHDT and YNNKEL (reference sequence). This CDR3 spans 11 amino acids. CDR3 DNA sequence: TGTGCCACCGCCTGGGGGGGGGCGCAGTATTTT. Translated, it gives CATAWGGAQYF.

This clonotype was counted at least ten times. V usage is TRBV6-1 and J usage is TRBJ1-1, with 7 bases fitting TRBD1. CDR3 length: 15 residues. The germline CDR1 and CDR2 sequences are MNHNS and SASEGT. J was trimmed by 2 bases and V by 4 bases; bases with no gene match: 7. The CDR3 loop is CASSVDRVGNTEAFF. CDR3 DNA: TGTGCCAGCAGTGTTGACAGGGTGGGAAACACTGAAGCTTTCTTT.

This chain joins TRBV12-3 or TRBV12-4 and TRBJ2-5; a weak D match, TRBD1 (5 bases). The CDR3 is made up of 13 amino acids. Deletions cut 2 bases from V and 5 bases from J, with 9 bases between. CDR3 sequence reads: CASSLKGVETQYF. Here the CDR3 DNA reads TGTGCCAGCAGTTTAAAAGGGGTCGAGACCCAGTACTTC.

This clonotype has a count of ten or more. The rearrangement joins TRBV6-1 to TRBJ2-1, with 8 bases that match TRBD1. With 2 bases clipped from V and 12 bases from J, the junction kept 6 bases outside the gene matches. This CDR3 has 13 residues. CDR1 is MNHNS and CDR2 is SASEGT in the germline V gene. The CDR3 DNA follows: TGTGCCAGCAGTGAAAAGGGCGGGACAGGGCAGTTCTTC. Translation: CASSEKGGTGQFF.

This clonotype occurred a few times. The rearrangement uses TRBV9 and TRBJ1-1; D is perhaps TRBD1 (5 bases). Germline CDR1 SGDLS, CDR2 YYNGEE. The CDR3 sequence is 13 residues long. The V gene lost 6 bases and the J gene lost 5 bases, with 14 bases spanning the gap. The CDR3 sequence is CASTGGSGTEAFF. The CDR3 nucleotides read TGTGCCAGCACCGGGGGGTCAGGGACTGAAGCTTTCTTT.

This clonotype was detected ten times or more. The chain couples TRBV6-5 to TRBJ2-3; a possible D gene is TRBD2 (6 bases). The germline V and J ends were trimmed by 2 bases and 0 bases, with 12 bases remaining between them. Germline lookup yields CDR1 MNHEY and CDR2 SVGAGI. The CDR3 length is 16 residues. The CDR3 region has the DNA TGTGCCAGCAGTTACCATTCCGGGACTAGCACAGATACGCAGTATTTT. The encoded protein is CASSYHSGTSTDTQYF.

About this clonotype: With a much larger clone just one base away, this may be a read error. The CDR3 nucleotides are TGTGCCAGCAGCCCAAAGCGGGGGTACAATGAGCAGCTCTTC. It yields the protein CASSPKRGYNEQLF. The V gene is TRBV7-8, the J gene TRBJ2-1, with 8 bases identical to TRBD2. The CDR3 extends over 14 amino acids. The germline CDR1 and CDR2 sequences are SGHVS and FQNEAQ.

This clonotype is termed medium-sized (0.01 to 0.1%). This chain connects TRBV6-4 to TRBJ2-2, with no clear D. The V and J ends lost 0 bases and 7 bases respectively, with 6 bases between them. The CDR3 contains 13 residues. Germline values: CDR1 MRHNA, CDR2 SNTAGT. The CDR3 DNA reads TGTGCCAGCAGTGACTCTGATAGCGGGGAGCTGTTTTTT. Amino acids: CASSDSDSGELFF.

J is TRBJ2-2 and V is TRBV2; D is uncertain. This CDR3 contains 15 residues. V was pared by 4 bases and J by 0 bases, with 9 bases between. In germline, CDR1 is SNHLY, CDR2 FYNNEI. The CDR3 nucleotides are TGTGCCAGCAGTGCCGGGCGGCCGAACACCGGGGAGCTGTTTTTT. Translated, it gives CASSAGRPNTGELFF. Using reference TRBV2 and TRBJ2-2 for the parts outside the CDR3, the full variable domain is EPEVTQTPSHQVTQMGQEVILRCVPISNHLYFYWYRQILGQKVEFLVSFYNNEISEKSEIFDDQFSVERPDGSNFTLKIRSTKLEDSAMYFCASSAGRPNTGELFFGEGSRLTVL.

The chain has TRBV19 and TRBJ1-1; TRBD1 matches 10 bases. Trimming removed 8 bases from V and 1 base from J; junction bases left unmatched: 1. Per the germline V gene, CDR1 is LNHDA and CDR2 is SQIVND (reference sequence). This CDR3 comprises 13 residues. CDR3 residues: CASRTGGNTEAFF. CDR3 DNA: TGTGCCAGTCGGACAGGGGGGAACACTGAAGCTTTCTTT.

This clonotype was seen a handful of times. The CDR3 here is CASSFRGALFF. The CDR3, as DNA: TGTGCCAGCAGCTTTAGGGGAGCACTGTTTTTT. This rearrangement joins TRBV7-9 to TRBJ1-4; D perhaps matches TRBD1 (5 bases). The germline V gene has CDR1 SEHNR and CDR2 FQNEAQ (reference sequence). The V gene lost 3 bases and the J gene lost 13 bases, with 9 bases spanning the gap. The length of the CDR3 is 11 residues.

This clonotype was observed at least ten times. The chain couples TRBV25-1 to TRBJ1-1; perhaps TRBD1 as D (5 bases). The germline V and J ends were trimmed by 8 bases and 10 bases, with 14 bases remaining between them. The V gene's germline CDR1 is MGHDK and CDR2 SYGVNS. This CDR3 is built from 11 residues. CDR3 DNA sequence: TGTGCCAGCGCCCAGGGCTGGGGAGCTTTCTTT. Encoded protein: CASAQGWGAFF.

Notes on this clonotype: A read error is possible here, since a much larger clone lies one base away. V is TRBV12-3 or TRBV12-4 and J is TRBJ2-5; 9 bases match TRBD1. Trimming cost V 2 bases and J 5 bases; bases outside gene matches: 3. The CDR3 sequence is 14 residues long. The CDR3 DNA is TGTGCCAGCAGTTTAACGGGGACAGGGGAGACCCAGTACTTC. Its protein product is CASSLTGTGETQYF.